Reported below is one T cell receptor beta chain. This record comes from a study of shared clonotypes between healthy human individuals. Naive CD8 cells were CD45RO-negative, positively selected for CCR7, excluding terminally differentiated effector memory CD45RA+ cells. The CDR3 loop spans 16 amino acids. V was trimmed by 0 bases and J by 2 bases, leaving 10 bases between them. Per germline, CDR1 LGHNA and CDR2 YSLEER. Samples underwent the assay at deep level. Measured with immunoSEQ multiplex PCR; TCRdb has only the in-frame clones, and not every one. In the table there are roughly 2,000,000 clones, approximately 95% of which are singletons.

V usage is TRBV4-3 and J usage is TRBJ1-4; D unresolved. This TCR was recovered from a man aged 18 to 29 in good health. The sample comprised naive CD8+ T cells sorted from blood. The CDR3: CASSQDEEATNEKLFF. The CDR3 nucleotides read TGCGCCAGCAGCCAAGACGAGGAGGCCACTAATGAAAAACTGTTTTTT.